This T cell receptor (beta chain) was retrieved from a study of blood T cells in healthy people across ages. CDR3 length equals 15 residues. Germline assignment: CDR1 MNHEY and CDR2 SVGEGT. Study observations and caveats: There was a strong correlation between TCR beta diversity and naive T cell percentage. PBMC samples, being unsorted, prevented any conclusive comparison of naive and antigen-experienced cells. Long-lived donors exceeded aged donors in naive CD4+ cells and diversity.

A second PCR, run for about 6 to 11 cycles, used a sample-barcoded 5' primer plus a J-beta primer mix. Using its own MiXCR run on the 5' RACE reads, TCRdb lists one record per CDR3 protein. Among over 600,000 distinct CDR3 sequences listed, more than 55% were seen once. Concerning this clonotype: Its target is not known. One end of the junction does not line up with germline, which may come from a read error.

The clonotype originates from a man between 35 and 55 years old in good health. The sample consisted of blood. V gene TRBV6-2 or TRBV6-3 combines with J gene TRBJ2-4; 8 positions match TRBD1. The J call is doubtful: the DNA matches TRBJ2-7 better. The CDR3 DNA is TGTGCCAGCATTTACCTAGGACAGGGCGTCTACGAGCAGTACTTC. Its protein is CASIYLGQGVYEQYF.